This passage covers 20 T cell receptor beta chains from one sample sequenced in a study of blood T cells in healthy people across ages. Together with a sample-barcoded 5' primer, a J-beta primer mix was included in a second PCR lasting roughly 6 to 12 cycles. TCRdb independently ran MiXCR on the 5' RACE reads; one entry per CDR3 protein. Among roughly 1.5 million distinct CDR3 sequences listed, approximately 43% were seen once. The sequencing input was blood. The receptors come from a woman under 30 in good health.

The sample holds a few counts of this clonotype. This chain connects TRBV4-1 to TRBJ2-1; D perhaps matches TRBD2 (5 bases). The CDR3 has 15 residues. CDR1 and CDR2 (germline): MGHRA, YSYEKL. V was cut by 3 bases and J by 4 bases, with 13 bases left in between. This chain's CDR3 is CASSHTYGDYNEQFF. The DNA for the CDR3 is TGCGCCAGCAGCCATACCTACGGGGATTACAATGAGCAGTTCTTC.

Only a few counts were recorded for this clonotype. This rearrangement joins TRBV6-5 to TRBJ1-5, with D perhaps matching TRBD1 (5 bases). V lost 0 bases and J 6 bases, leaving 9 bases between the germline ends. The CDR3 sequence is 14 residues long. Germline lookup yields CDR1 MNHEY and CDR2 SVGAGI. The chain's CDR3 is CASSYSGAGQPQHF. For the CDR3, the DNA is TGTGCCAGCAGTTACTCAGGGGCGGGTCAGCCCCAGCATTTT.

A few counts support this clonotype. The gene calls are TRBV7-2 and TRBJ2-2; D is unresolved. Trimming took 4 bases from V and 6 from J, leaving 12 bases between them. The germline V gene has CDR1 SGHTA and CDR2 FQGNSA. The CDR3 is 14 residues long. The CDR3, as DNA: TGTGCCAGCAGCTCGGTGGGGTGGTCCGGGGAGCTGTTTTTT. Amino acid sequence: CASSSVGWSGELFF.

J is TRBJ1-4 and V is TRBV4-3; D is undetermined. This CDR3 contains 19 residues. Trimming removed 3 bases at V and 1 base at J, with 21 bases between. Germline CDR1 reads LGHNA; CDR2 reads YSLEER. CDR3 nucleotide sequence: TGCGCCAGCAGCCACAAAAATTACTACCAACAAGGAACTAATGAAAAACTGTTTTTT. Its translation: CASSHKNYYQQGTNEKLFF.

In this sample, this clonotype turned up a few times. The rearrangement uses TRBV25-1 and TRBJ1-1, with D perhaps TRBD1 (6 bases). The germline V and J ends were trimmed by 4 bases and 3 bases, with 12 bases remaining between them. The germline V gene encodes CDR1 MGHDK and CDR2 SYGVNS. The CDR3 sequence is 14 residues long. CDR3 sequence reads: CASSVGGLDTEAFF. In DNA form, the CDR3 reads TGTGCCAGCAGTGTGGGGGGGCTAGACACTGAAGCTTTCTTT.

This clonotype has just a few counts. J is TRBJ1-1 and V is TRBV25-1; TRBD1 is a possible D gene (5 bases). CDR3 length: 13 amino acids. The germline gives CDR1 MGHDK, CDR2 SYGVNS. The V and J ends lost 9 bases and 8 bases respectively, with 19 bases between them. CDR3 in amino acids: CASVQRGRTEAFF. CDR3 nucleotides: TGTGCCAGTGTCCAGCGGGGCAGAACCGAAGCTTTCTTT.

The rearrangement links TRBV11-2 to TRBJ2-3; no definite D call. The CDR3 has 18 residues. Germline V lookup: CDR1 SGHAT, CDR2 FQNNGV. Trimming cost V 4 bases and J 0 bases, with 20 bases left between them. The CDR3: CASSSQVAHLLSTDTQYF. CDR3 DNA sequence: TGTGCCAGCAGCTCCCAGGTAGCCCACCTCCTAAGCACAGATACGCAGTATTTT.

The chain carries TRBV18 and TRBJ1-1; possibly TRBD1 for D (6 bases). V was clipped by 3 bases and J by 2 bases, with 13 bases between them. CDR1 is KGHSH, CDR2 LQKENI, per germline. CDR3 length equals 15 residues. As DNA, the CDR3 is TGTGCCAGCTCACCCTCTAACAGGGATAACACTGAAGCTTTCTTT. Encoded protein: CASSPSNRDNTEAFF.

The chain is built from TRBV12-3 or TRBV12-4 and TRBJ2-4; TRBD1 matches 7 bases. V shed 7 bases and J 0 bases; nucleotides not matched to a gene: 9. CDR3 size: 16 residues. The CDR3 nucleotides read TGTGCCAGCACCGCCGGAACAGGGGAAGCCAAAAACATTCAGTACTTC. Translated, it gives CASTAGTGEAKNIQYF.

The genes are TRBV2 and TRBJ1-1; 8 bases line up with TRBD1. With 6 bases clipped from V and 7 bases from J, the junction kept 7 bases outside the gene matches. CDR3 size: 13 residues. CDR1 is SNHLY, CDR2 FYNNEI, per germline. The CDR3 here is CASSAGGVGEAFF. DNA of the CDR3: TGTGCCAGCAGCGCAGGGGGCGTAGGTGAAGCTTTCTTT.

This chain uses TRBV25-1 with TRBJ2-5; 11 bases line up with TRBD1. The J call is doubtful: the DNA matches TRBJ2-7 better. Germline CDR1 and CDR2: MGHDK and SYGVNS. This CDR3 region has 16 residues. The DNA for the CDR3 is TGTGCCAGCAGTGAACTCGGGACAGGGGGTTCGGACGAGCAGTACTTC. Its translation: CASSELGTGGSDEQYF.

V gene TRBV15 combines with J gene TRBJ2-4; 8 bases fit TRBD2. The V and J ends lost 1 base and 13 bases, in that order; junction bases with no gene match: 15. The CDR3 sequence is 16 residues long. CDR1 and CDR2 from the germline V gene are LNHNV and YYDKDF (reference sequence). The CDR3 loop reads CATSRGVAGRLNEQYF. CDR3 bases: TGTGCCACCAGCAGAGGTGTAGCGGGGCGATTGAATGAGCAGTACTTC.

The V gene is TRBV13, the J gene TRBJ1-4; D unresolved. Between the trimmed V and J ends, which lost 5 bases and 8 bases, there was a span of 21 bases. Germline values: CDR1 PRHDT, CDR2 FYEKMQ (reference sequence). The CDR3 is made up of 16 amino acids. The CDR3 loop is CASSPTGEQVKEKLFF. CDR3 DNA: TGTGCCAGCAGCCCTACCGGTGAACAAGTAAAGGAAAAACTGTTTTTT.

This clonotype was counted between two and nine times. CDR3 DNA sequence: TGTGCCAGCAGCGTAGGGGTGGACAGGGTGAACTATGGCTACACCTTC. Translated: CASSVGVDRVNYGYTF. The chain recombines TRBV9 with TRBJ1-2, with 8 bases matching TRBD1. V gave up 0 bases and J gave up 2 bases; unmatched junction bases: 6. The CDR3 consists of 16 residues. The germline V gene has CDR1 SGDLS and CDR2 YYNGEE.

A note on this clonotype: Germline and junction disagree at one end, which may indicate a read error. The V gene is TRBV28, the J gene TRBJ1-4; no reliable D call. Germline V gene data show CDR1 as MDHEN and CDR2 as SYDVKM. The CDR3 is made up of 15 amino acids. CDR3 loop: CASSLWQTTNEKLFF. The CDR3 bases are TGTGCCAGCAGTTTATGGCAGACGACTAACGAAAAACTGTTTTTT. Filled out from reference TRBV28 and TRBJ1-4, the complete variable domain reads DVKVTQSSRYLVKRTGEKVFLECVQDMDHENMFWYRQDPGLGLRLIYFSYDVKMKEKGDIPEGYSVSREKKERFSLILESASTNQTSMYLCASSLWQTTNEKLFFGSGTQLSVL.

This clonotype was counted ten times or more. V gene TRBV12-3 or TRBV12-4 combines with J gene TRBJ1-1; TRBD1 is a possible D gene (5 bases). V was clipped by 6 bases and J by 6 bases, with 11 bases between them. This CDR3 is 12 amino acids long. Here the CDR3 DNA reads TGTGCCAGCAGCTTTCGGGGGGCTGAAGCTTTCTTT. Translating gives CASSFRGAEAFF.

V gene TRBV28 combines with J gene TRBJ1-1, with 9 bases identical to TRBD1. Germline CDR1 and CDR2: MDHEN and SYDVKM. Losses at the gene ends were 4 bases for V and 9 bases for J; bases not matched to a gene: 9. This CDR3 contains 14 residues. DNA of the CDR3: TGTGCCAGCAGTTCCACCGGGACAGGGCATAAAGCTTTCTTT. Translated: CASSSTGTGHKAFF.

The chain recombines TRBV29-1 with TRBJ1-1; weak D call: TRBD1 (5 bases). The CDR3 totals 13 residues. Trimming pared 3 bases from V and 0 bases from J, leaving 8 bases between. Germline assignment: CDR1 SQVTM and CDR2 ANQGSEA. The CDR3 DNA sequence: TGCAGCGTTGATCGACAGATGAACACTGAAGCTTTCTTT. Encoded protein: CSVDRQMNTEAFF.

This clonotype was detected a few times. Here the CDR3 reads CASSFGGQIYEQYF. The CDR3 DNA reads as TGTGCCAGCAGTTTTGGCGGACAGATCTACGAGCAGTACTTC. V gene TRBV12-3 or TRBV12-4 combines with J gene TRBJ2-7; TRBD1 is a possible D gene (6 bases). Trimming took off 3 bases at V and 3 bases at J, with 12 bases between the two ends. The CDR3 covers 14 residues.

This clonotype was counted at least ten times. The chain has TRBV28 and TRBJ2-7; TRBD2 matches at 14 bases. This CDR3 has 17 residues. Unmatched junction bases numbered 10, after V lost 3 bases and J lost 6 bases. Germline V gene data show CDR1 as MDHEN and CDR2 as SYDVKM. CDR3 DNA: TGTGCCAGCAGTTTGGGGACTAGCGGGAGAAAAGGTGGCGAGCAGTACTTC. Encoded protein: CASSLGTSGRKGGEQYF.